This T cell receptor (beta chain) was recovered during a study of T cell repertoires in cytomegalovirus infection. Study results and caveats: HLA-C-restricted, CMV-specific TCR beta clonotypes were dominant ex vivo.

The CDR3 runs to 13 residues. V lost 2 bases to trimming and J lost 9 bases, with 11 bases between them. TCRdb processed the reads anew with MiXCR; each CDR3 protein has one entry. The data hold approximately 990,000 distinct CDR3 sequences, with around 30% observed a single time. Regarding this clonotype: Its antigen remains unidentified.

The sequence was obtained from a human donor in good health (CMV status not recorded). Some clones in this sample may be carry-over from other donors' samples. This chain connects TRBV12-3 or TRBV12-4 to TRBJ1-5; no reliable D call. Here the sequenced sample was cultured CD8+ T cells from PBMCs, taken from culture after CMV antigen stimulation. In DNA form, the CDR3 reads TGTGCCAGCAGTTTATTCTGGGAACGGCCCCAGCATTTT. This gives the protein CASSLFWERPQHF.